This TCR beta chain came from a study of control samples from healthy donors and cancer patients. With 5 bases clipped from V and 3 bases from J, the junction kept 5 bases outside the gene matches. The CDR3 contains 14 residues. The germline gives CDR1 SGHNT, CDR2 YENEEA. The repertoire was sequenced with immunoSEQ multiplex PCR; TCRdb's copy has only in-frame clones and lacks some. The sample holds about 82,000 clones, 70% to 90% seen once. Sequencing was carried out using blood. The origin of this receptor is a man aged 50 to 59 in good health. V is TRBV11-3 and J is TRBJ2-3, with 7 nucleotides matching TRBD1. The CDR3 here is CASSVDRVTDTQYF. The CDR3 nucleotides are TGTGCCAGCAGCGTCGACAGGGTAACAGATACGCAGTATTTT.